This T cell receptor (beta chain) originates from a study of lymphopenia after photon versus proton radiotherapy (dated by TCRdb to between 2018 and 2021). Background on the whole study: Photon and proton radiation therapy were compared by the study for their immunological effects in patients with gastrointestinal tumors who developed high-grade lymphopenia. The cohort comprised 20 patients with gastrointestinal tumors who received either photon or proton therapy and then developed lymphopenia. The study aimed to characterize how the two radiation modalities differ in their impact on the immune system. Summary of the overall study and its limitations: The survival association was assessed only in patients who died, and the authors presented better survival with proton therapy as a possibility rather than a demonstrated result. Proton-treated patients stayed relatively stable during treatment, while photon-treated patients lost naive T cells and TCR diversity and gained effector/memory populations. Across the cohort, a larger post-nadir drop in TCR diversity was inversely correlated with overall survival time among patients who died. Once the lymphocyte count had reached its nadir, the repertoires of photon-treated patients showed oligoclonal expansion, particularly of CD8+ Temra cells, and this expansion drove the decline in diversity.

The junction carries 14 bases between V and J, which are trimmed by 3 bases and 8 bases respectively. The CDR3 contains 14 residues, cysteine and phenylalanine counted. Only the CDR3 DNA is retained, 42 bases long and in frame from the first base. CDR1 and CDR2 are read off the germline V gene as SGHDT and YYEEEE. Libraries were prepared through the immunoSEQ multiplex PCR assay. Deep sequencing of rearranged TCR beta loci, alongside multiparametric flow cytometry, was used to profile T cell repertoires. TCRdb re-hosts the immuneACCESS table, in-frame sequences only. Its copies lack some clones; in the studies checked, an unresolved V gene accounts for under half of them, and the cause for the rest is not known. The sample table contains fewer than 45,000 clones; only one count was recorded for 86% of them. The ten top clones hold over 9% of the sample. Comment on this clone: This receptor's antigen is unknown. Per-nucleotide qualities are absent, and no much larger clonotype sits a single base away.

This sequence uses TRBV5-6 and TRBJ1-4; the D region possibly corresponds to TRBD1 (6 bases align). Here the sequenced sample was peripheral blood, taken from a patient treated with proton-based radiotherapy. The sequence came from a woman in her 70s with pancreatic cancer. Some clones in this sample may be carry-over from other donors' samples. The CDR3 has the sequence CASSSLGRGEKLFF. The DNA sequence is TGTGCCAGCAGCTCCCTGGGCAGGGGAGAAAAACTGTTTTTT.